This passage covers 31 T cell receptor beta chains from one sample sequenced in a study of identical twins. TCRdb itself ran the 5' RACE reads through MiXCR, one entry per CDR3 protein. The data contain roughly 720,000 distinct CDR3 sequences, 15% to 20% of them singletons. Another study also made use of these data, one on T cells expressing NK-cell markers.

Sequences were obtained from PBMCs. Receptors originate from a young woman in good health.

This clonotype has ten or more counts. The chain links TRBV11-2 to TRBJ1-6, with D perhaps TRBD1 (5 bases). V was shortened by 2 bases and J by 4 bases, with 18 bases between the two germline ends. Germline values: CDR1 SGHAT, CDR2 FQNNGV. CDR3 size: 18 residues. The CDR3 nucleotides are TGTGCCAGCAGCTTATTCCATAGCCTAACAGGTTATAATTCACCCCTCCACTTT. This gives the protein CASSLFHSLTGYNSPLHF.

This clonotype appeared a few times. J is TRBJ2-7 and V is TRBV10-3; TRBD1 matches at 7 bases. CDR1 and CDR2 from the germline V gene are ENHRY and SYGVKD. The J segment lost 0 bases and the V segment lost 7 bases, leaving 6 bases of the junction unmatched. This CDR3 is 14 amino acids long. The CDR3 protein is CAITQDRSSYEQYF. The CDR3 DNA reads as TGTGCCATCACCCAGGACAGGAGCTCCTACGAGCAGTACTTC.

This clonotype was recorded a few times. This rearrangement joins TRBV29-1 to TRBJ2-1; TRBD1 agrees at 8 bases. In germline, CDR1 is SQVTM, CDR2 ANQGSEA. The V segment lost 7 bases and the J segment 8 bases; nucleotides outside the gene matches: 7. This CDR3 is built from 12 residues. CDR3 region: CSADRERDEQFF. CDR3 coding DNA: TGCAGCGCGGACAGGGAGAGAGATGAGCAGTTCTTC.

This clonotype has more than one count but fewer than ten. The chain joins TRBV7-9 to TRBJ2-7; D remains ambiguous. Looked up from germline, CDR1 is SEHNR and CDR2 is FQNEAQ (reference sequence). CDR3 length: 13 residues. The V gene lost 2 bases and the J gene lost 4 bases, with 9 bases spanning the gap. The CDR3, as DNA: TGTGCCAGCAGCTTAAGGGAAAAGTACGAGCAGTACTTC. It yields the protein CASSLREKYEQYF.

This clonotype was picked up a small number of times. The V gene is TRBV29-1, the J gene TRBJ2-7; no clear D gene. The germline V and J ends were trimmed by 2 bases and 5 bases, with 13 bases remaining between them. The CDR3 sequence is 13 residues long. Germline assignment: CDR1 SQVTM and CDR2 ANQGSEA. The CDR3 loop is CSVEKGLSDEQYF. The CDR3, as DNA: TGCAGCGTTGAAAAAGGTCTATCGGACGAGCAGTACTTC.

The gene calls are TRBV7-9 and TRBJ2-3; maybe TRBD2 (6 bases). The V gene lost 1 base and the J gene lost 1 base, with 9 bases spanning the gap. Germline loops: CDR1 SEHNR, CDR2 FQNEAQ (reference sequence). The CDR3 spans 15 residues. The DNA of the CDR3 is TGTGCCAGCAGCTTAGGCTCTAGCGGCACAGATACGCAGTATTTT. Amino acid sequence: CASSLGSSGTDTQYF.

The rearrangement links TRBV5-6 to TRBJ1-2; tentative D call: TRBD1 (5 bases). V was cut by 4 bases and J by 5 bases, with 18 bases left in between. Per germline, CDR1 SGHDT and CDR2 YYEEEE. The CDR3 covers 15 residues. This CDR3 reads CASSPGERRGYGYTF. The CDR3 nucleotides read TGTGCCAGCAGCCCGGGAGAACGTAGGGGTTATGGCTACACCTTC. Supplemented by reference TRBV5-6 and TRBJ1-2, the full variable domain reads DAGVTQSPTHLIKTRGQQVTLRCSPKSGHDTVSWYQQALGQGPQFIFQYYEEEERQRGNFPDRFSGHQFPNYSSELNVNALLLGDSALYLCASSPGERRGYGYTFGSGTRLTVV.

The V and J genes are TRBV4-3 and TRBJ2-1; D gene unclear. CDR1 and CDR2 from the germline V gene are LGHNA and YSLEER. This CDR3 spans 13 amino acids. V gave up 0 bases and J gave up 3 bases, with 3 bases separating them. The CDR3 loop is CASSQDYYNEQFF. The CDR3 DNA sequence: TGCGCCAGCAGCCAAGACTACTACAATGAGCAGTTCTTC.

The V and J genes are TRBV18 and TRBJ2-1; the D call may be TRBD1 or TRBD2 (5 bases each). The CDR3 consists of 13 residues. From germline, CDR1 is KGHSH and CDR2 LQKENI. Trimming left V 2 bases short and J 7 bases short, with 9 bases between. The CDR3 bases are TGTGCCAGCTCACCATCCAGGGAGAATGAGCAGTTCTTC. As protein: CASSPSRENEQFF.

As to this clonotype: This may be a read error: a much more frequent sequence differs by one nucleotide. The chain joins TRBV12-3 or TRBV12-4 to TRBJ2-2; D is unresolved. The CDR3 is 12 residues long. DNA for the CDR3: TGTACCAGCAGTTTCAGCACCGGGGAGCTGTTTTTT. Its protein product is CTSSFSTGELFF.

The genes are TRBV5-1 and TRBJ2-1; D unresolved. Looked up from germline, CDR1 is SGHRS and CDR2 is YFSETQ. CDR3 length equals 14 residues. The germline V and J ends were trimmed by 0 bases and 4 bases, with 8 bases remaining between them. This CDR3 reads CASSLAEEYNEQFF. The CDR3 DNA follows: TGCGCCAGCAGCTTGGCCGAAGAGTACAATGAGCAGTTCTTC. The whole variable domain, filled in from reference TRBV5-1 and TRBJ2-1, reads KAGVTQTPRYLIKTRGQQVTLSCSPISGHRSVSWYQQTPGQGLQFLFEYFSETQRNKGNFPGRFSGRQFSNSRSEMNVSTLELGDSALYLCASSLAEEYNEQFFGPGTRLTVL.

This clonotype was seen only a few times. The chain employs TRBV7-9 and TRBJ2-1; TRBD2 matches 16 bases. There are 16 residues in the CDR3. The germline V gene has CDR1 SEHNR and CDR2 FQNEAQ (reference sequence). J was trimmed by 8 bases and V by 10 bases; bases with no gene match: 11. Here the CDR3 reads CAIGTSGRVGVDEQFF. The CDR3 bases are TGTGCCATAGGGACTAGCGGGAGGGTGGGGGTCGATGAGCAGTTCTTC.

This clonotype was observed a handful of times. The chain employs TRBV12-3 or TRBV12-4 and TRBJ2-1; TRBD2 aligns across 7 bases. V lost 7 bases and J lost 5; bases outside the gene matches: 11. The CDR3 covers 15 residues. This chain's CDR3 is CASTPRLAANNEQFF. The DNA of the CDR3 is TGTGCCAGCACCCCCCGGCTAGCGGCAAACAATGAGCAGTTCTTC.

This clonotype was seen a single time. This chain connects TRBV6-1 to TRBJ2-3, with D possibly being TRBD2 (5 bases). Germline V gives CDR1 MNHNS, CDR2 SASEGT. V lost 6 bases, J lost 6 bases, and 19 bases lay in between. The CDR3 totals 15 residues. CDR3 residues: CASRLASTSKDTQYF. The CDR3 DNA sequence: TGTGCCAGCAGGTTGGCTAGCACAAGCAAGGATACGCAGTATTTT.

This clonotype was detected a few times. This rearrangement joins TRBV10-3 to TRBJ2-7, with 9 bases matching TRBD2. The CDR3 totals 14 residues. The germline V gene has CDR1 ENHRY and CDR2 SYGVKD. The junction had 6 bases not matched to a gene; V was cut back by 9 bases and J by 0 bases. CDR3 in DNA: TGTGCCATTAAAGCGGGAGGTAGCTCCTACGAGCAGTACTTC. It yields the protein CAIKAGGSSYEQYF.

This clonotype has at least ten counts. The chain joins TRBV5-1 to TRBJ1-2; maybe TRBD1 (6 bases). In germline, CDR1 is SGHRS, CDR2 YFSETQ. Trimming took off 4 bases at V and 4 bases at J, with 14 bases between the two ends. The CDR3 is 14 residues long. The CDR3 coding sequence is TGCGCCAGCAGCCGAGGGGGGGATGGCTATGGCTACACCTTC. It specifies CASSRGGDGYGYTF.

The chain recombines TRBV7-2 with TRBJ1-1, with D possibly being TRBD1 (6 bases). Germline V gene data show CDR1 as SGHTA and CDR2 as FQGNSA. The CDR3 covers 13 residues. Trimming stripped 8 bases from V and 0 bases from J, with 10 bases between. The CDR3 reads CASSGHLNTEAFF. CDR3 bases: TGTGCCAGCTCGGGACACCTGAACACTGAAGCTTTCTTT. The complete variable domain, with remaining parts taken from reference TRBV7-2 and TRBJ1-1, reads GAGVSQSPSNKVTEKGKDVELRCDPISGHTALYWYRQSLGQGLEFLIYFQGNSAPDKSGLPSDRFSAERTGGSVSTLTIQRTQQEDSAVYLCASSGHLNTEAFFGQGTRLTVV.

As to this clonotype: The junction and the germline gene differ at one end; a read error may be behind it. The rearrangement links TRBV12-3 or TRBV12-4 to TRBJ2-1; TRBD2 matches 10 bases. The CDR3 runs 18 residues. Here the CDR3 reads CAISSLKISSGGYNEQFF. CDR3 in DNA: TGTGCCATCAGTTCCCTTAAGATCTCTAGCGGGGGTTACAATGAGCAGTTCTTC.

The genes are TRBV5-1 and TRBJ2-3; TRBD1 agrees at 9 bases. Germline loops: CDR1 SGHRS, CDR2 YFSETQ. Unmatched junction bases numbered 7, after V lost 4 bases and J lost 4 bases. This CDR3 has 15 amino acids. CDR3 sequence (DNA): TGCGCCAGCAGCCCCGGACAGGGGATCCCAGATACGCAGTATTTT. Its translation is CASSPGQGIPDTQYF.

This clonotype has more than one count but fewer than ten. The rearrangement joins TRBV9 to TRBJ2-1, with 8 positions matching TRBD1. Trimming cost V 0 bases and J 2 bases; bases outside gene matches: 4. Per germline, CDR1 SGDLS and CDR2 YYNGEE. CDR3 length equals 16 residues. CDR3: CASSVDRGTPYNEQFF. In DNA, the CDR3 is TGTGCCAGCAGCGTAGACAGGGGGACTCCCTACAATGAGCAGTTCTTC.

This clonotype was detected only a few times. The rearrangement uses TRBV5-6 and TRBJ2-5, with D unclear. Between the trimmed V and J ends, which lost 3 bases and 5 bases, there was a span of 8 bases. Looked up from germline, CDR1 is SGHDT and CDR2 is YYEEEE. The CDR3 length is 12 residues. The CDR3 bases are TGTGCCAGCAGCTACCCTACGGAGACCCAGTACTTC. Protein: CASSYPTETQYF. Full variable domain (outside the CDR3, taken from reference TRBV5-6 and TRBJ2-5): DAGVTQSPTHLIKTRGQQVTLRCSPKSGHDTVSWYQQALGQGPQFIFQYYEEEERQRGNFPDRFSGHQFPNYSSELNVNALLLGDSALYLCASSYPTETQYFGPGTRLLVL.

The V gene is TRBV19, the J gene TRBJ1-5; the match to TRBD1 covers 8 bases. The CDR3 extends over 14 amino acids. V shed 6 bases, J shed 6 bases, and the junction held 7 bases outside the gene matches. Looked up from germline, CDR1 is LNHDA and CDR2 is SQIVND (reference sequence). The CDR3 loop is CASSPTGGVQPQHF. Here the CDR3 DNA reads TGTGCCAGTAGCCCAACAGGGGGAGTTCAGCCCCAGCATTTT.

This clonotype was counted between two and nine times. The chain employs TRBV11-3 and TRBJ1-2, with D unresolved. V was trimmed by 3 bases and J by 3 bases, leaving 17 bases between them. This CDR3 is 16 amino acids long. Germline V gene sequence: CDR1 SGHNT, CDR2 YENEEA. CDR3 loop: CASSLLGGRMDYGYTF. The DNA for the CDR3 is TGTGCCAGCAGCTTGCTCGGAGGGCGCATGGACTATGGCTACACCTTC.

The genes are TRBV20-1 and TRBJ2-1; D is perhaps TRBD2 (6 bases). The CDR3 loop spans 12 amino acids. Looked up from germline, CDR1 is DFQATT and CDR2 is SNEGSKA (reference sequence). V lost 5 bases and J lost 6, with 11 bases in between. CDR3 in DNA: TGCAGTGCTCGCGGAGCGGGCAATGAGCAGTTCTTC. Residues: CSARGAGNEQFF.

The V gene is TRBV14, the J gene TRBJ2-1; 10 bases map to TRBD2. The CDR3 spans 15 residues. Germline V gene sequence: CDR1 SGHDN, CDR2 FVKESK. V gave up 3 bases and J gave up 5 bases; unmatched junction bases: 4. CDR3 loop: CASSQRTSGNNEQFF. Written as DNA, the CDR3 is TGTGCCAGCAGCCAGCGGACTAGCGGAAACAATGAGCAGTTCTTC.

This clonotype was recorded a few times. The V call is TRBV6-5, the J call TRBJ1-3; D gene unclear. Deletions cut 0 bases from V and 0 bases from J, with 18 bases between. The germline V gene has CDR1 MNHEY and CDR2 SVGAGI. This CDR3 region has 19 residues. The chain's CDR3 is CASSYSSASRSISGNTIYF. The CDR3 DNA reads as TGTGCCAGCAGTTACTCGAGTGCTAGTAGGAGTATCTCTGGAAACACCATATATTTT.

The chain carries TRBV13 and TRBJ1-2; 7 nucleotides match TRBD1. The CDR3 length is 15 residues. The germline V gene has CDR1 PRHDT and CDR2 FYEKMQ (reference sequence). The ends lost 5 bases at V and 5 bases at J; junction bases unmatched: 11. The CDR3 sequence is CASSDTGAGLYGYTF. DNA of the CDR3: TGTGCCAGCAGCGATACAGGGGCAGGATTATATGGCTACACCTTC.

This clonotype has just a few counts. This chain connects TRBV7-8 to TRBJ2-7; weak D call: TRBD2 (5 bases). The V end was cut by 2 bases, the J end by 3 bases, with 14 bases between. The CDR3 totals 15 residues. Germline V lookup: CDR1 SGHVS, CDR2 FQNEAQ. CDR3 nucleotides: TGTGCCAGCAGCTTAAGTAGGACTCGGAACTACGAGCAGTACTTC. It is translated as CASSLSRTRNYEQYF. Full variable domain (rest looked up from reference TRBV7-8 and TRBJ2-7): GAGVSQSPRYKVAKRGQDVALRCDPISGHVSLFWYQQALGQGPEFLTYFQNEAQLDKSGLPSDRFFAERPEGSVSTLKIQRTQQEDSAVYLCASSLSRTRNYEQYFGPGTRLTVT.

The chain employs TRBV20-1 and TRBJ1-1; weak D call: TRBD1 (5 bases). Trimming removed 3 bases at V and 10 bases at J, with 21 bases between. Per the germline V gene, CDR1 is DFQATT and CDR2 is SNEGSKA (reference sequence). The CDR3 runs to 14 residues. This CDR3 reads CSASETAQGRRAFF. The DNA for the CDR3 is TGCAGTGCTAGTGAGACAGCCCAAGGAAGGAGAGCTTTCTTT.

V and J are TRBV5-1 and TRBJ1-5; D unresolved. From germline, CDR1 is SGHRS and CDR2 YFSETQ. The V end lost 4 bases, the J end lost 5 bases, and 10 bases lay between the germline ends. CDR3 length: 13 amino acids. The CDR3 nucleotides are TGCGCCAGCAGCCCGCTTGGGGATCAGCCCCAGCATTTT. It translates to CASSPLGDQPQHF.

The chain links TRBV21-1 to TRBJ1-2; the table's D call of TRBD1 was not tested on the DNA. TRBV21-1 is classified as a pseudogene. The CDR3 runs to 15 residues. CDR3 loop: CASSYRQQVNYGYTF. The DNA for the CDR3 is TGTGCCAGCAGCTACCGACAGCAAGTTAACTATGGCTACACCTTC.